This entry lists 17 T cell receptor beta chains sequenced from one sample in a study of type 1 regulatory T cells (dated by TCRdb to about 2021). These receptors' antigens are unknown. TCRdb lists the instrument as Illumina MiSeq. Using fastp at Q25 and MiXCR, TCRdb reprocessed the public reads and kept productive beta chains. Identical CDR3 protein sequences are pooled into one entry, listed with their most common genes and DNA. This sample lists more than 50,000 distinct CDR3 sequences; less than 70% were detected once. The top ten clones comprise less than 2% of the sample. What was sequenced was cultured non-Tr1 T cells, either the whole culture or a sorted T cell fraction (not recorded which). According to the study, the label for this sample's cell subset or site signals: non-Tr1 population from the T-allo10 product. These receptors all come from a human donor in good health.

This CDR3 is CASSLASEGQPQHF. CDR3 in DNA: TGCGCCAGCAGCTTGGCATCGGAAGGGCAGCCCCAGCATTTT. The V gene is TRBV5-1, the J gene TRBJ1-5; D is unclear. Germline CDR1 reads SGHRS; CDR2 reads YFSETQ. With 0 bases removed from V and 7 bases from J, the gap between germline ends came to 11 bases. This CDR3 is built from 14 residues. Based on the CDR3 plus reference TRBV5-1 and TRBJ1-5, the full variable domain is KAGVTQTPRYLIKTRGQQVTLSCSPISGHRSVSWYQQTPGQGLQFLFEYFSETQRNKGNFPGRFSGRQFSNSRSEMNVSTLELGDSALYLCASSLASEGQPQHFGDGTRLSIL.

This chain links TRBV2 with TRBJ2-1, with D possibly being TRBD1 or TRBD2 (5 bases each). CDR3 length: 13 amino acids. V lost 5 bases and J 5 bases, leaving 10 bases between the germline ends. Germline CDR1 is SNHLY and CDR2 is FYNNEI. The CDR3 reads CASSRDLDNEQFF. The CDR3 bases are TGTGCCAGCAGTCGGGACCTAGACAATGAGCAGTTCTTC.

The chain combines TRBV18 with TRBJ2-3; no clear D. Germline V lookup: CDR1 KGHSH, CDR2 LQKENI. Trimming removed 3 bases at V and 6 bases at J, with 7 bases between. The length of the CDR3 is 12 residues. CDR3 DNA: TGTGCCAGCTCACCTTTGAGTGATACGCAGTATTTT. Residues: CASSPLSDTQYF.

The gene calls are TRBV5-1 and TRBJ2-2, with 9 bases matching TRBD1. The CDR3 loop spans 15 amino acids. Germline CDR1 and CDR2: SGHRS and YFSETQ. The trim removed 1 base at V and 5 bases at J, leaving 3 bases unmatched. The CDR3 loop reads CASSLRQGVTGELFF. CDR3 in DNA: TGCGCCAGCAGCTTGAGACAGGGGGTTACCGGGGAGCTGTTTTTT.

About this clonotype: One junction end does not reproduce the germline sequence, and a read error may be involved. The chain joins TRBV5-5 to TRBJ1-5; D may be TRBD1 (5 bases). This CDR3 comprises 16 residues. Per germline, CDR1 SGHKS and CDR2 YYEKEE (reference sequence). The CDR3 protein is CASSTGRGQAHQPQHF. The CDR3 nucleotides are TGCGCCAGCAGCACCGGACGCGGACAAGCCCATCAGCCCCAGCATTTT. Drawing the rest from reference TRBV5-5 and TRBJ1-5, the complete variable domain is DAGVTQSPTHLIKTRGQQVTLRCSPISGHKSVSWYQQVLGQGPQFIFQYYEKEERGRGNFPDRFSARQFPNYSSELNVNALLLGDSALYLCASSTGRGQAHQPQHFGDGTRLSIL.

This chain uses TRBV29-1 with TRBJ2-2; D possibly corresponds to TRBD2 (7 bases). V lost 6 bases and J lost 0, with 14 bases in between. CDR1 SQVTM and CDR2 ANQGSEA come from the germline V gene. This CDR3 contains 15 residues. The CDR3 coding sequence is TGCAGCGTCCCCAAGGGGGGGGCGAACACCGGGGAGCTGTTTTTT. It encodes CSVPKGGANTGELFF.

This chain uses TRBV29-1 with TRBJ2-3; 9 bases are shared with TRBD2. Germline V gene sequence: CDR1 SQVTM, CDR2 ANQGSEA. The CDR3 sequence is 13 residues long. With V trimmed by 1 base and J by 6 bases, 2 bases remained unmatched. Written as DNA, the CDR3 is TGCAGCGTTGAAGGACTAGCGGACGATACGCAGTATTTT. Amino acids: CSVEGLADDTQYF.

This clonotype was counted between two and nine times. The chain uses TRBV7-2 and TRBJ1-5, with TRBD1 as a possible D gene (6 bases). Deletions cut 1 base from V and 4 bases from J, with 11 bases between. The CDR3 loop spans 15 amino acids. Germline V CDR1 and CDR2: SGHTA, FQGNSA. This chain's CDR3 is CASSLGQGTNQPQHF. CDR3 DNA sequence: TGTGCCAGCAGCTTAGGGCAGGGGACAAATCAGCCCCAGCATTTT.

This clonotype has just one count. The J gene is TRBJ2-1, the V gene TRBV6-1, with TRBD2 matching over 7 bases. J gave up 0 bases and V 1 base, and 6 bases lay outside the gene matches. The CDR3 runs 17 residues. Germline V gives CDR1 MNHNS, CDR2 SASEGT. The CDR3 nucleotides are TGTGCCAGCAGTGAAGTTACTAGCGCTGCCTCCTACAATGAGCAGTTCTTC. It yields the protein CASSEVTSAASYNEQFF.

This sequence joins TRBV7-2 and TRBJ1-6; D uncertain. V was cut by 4 bases and J by 7 bases, with 17 bases left in between. Germline loops: CDR1 SGHTA, CDR2 FQGNSA. This CDR3 contains 16 residues. The CDR3, as DNA: TGTGCCAGCAGCTCCCGTCCCGTTACGTCGAATTCACCCCTCCACTTT. Its protein product is CASSSRPVTSNSPLHF.

This clonotype was seen a handful of times. The chain links TRBV24-1 to TRBJ2-5; D might be TRBD1 or TRBD2, each matching 5 bases. The ends were cut back, 1 base at V and 3 bases at J, with 23 bases in the middle. Germline values: CDR1 KGHDR, CDR2 SFDVKD. CDR3 length equals 19 residues. The chain's CDR3 is CATSDLGRTTGTNKETQYF. CDR3 DNA sequence: TGTGCCACCAGTGATTTAGGGCGGACAACTGGGACGAACAAAGAGACCCAGTACTTC.

With respect to this clonotype: Relative to the germline gene, one junction end is altered; a read error may explain this. The genes are TRBV3-1 and TRBJ2-7; tentatively, D is TRBD1 or TRBD2 (5 bases each). CDR1 is LGHDT and CDR2 is YNNKEL in the germline V gene (reference sequence). The CDR3 runs to 16 residues. For the CDR3, the DNA is TGTGCCTGCAGCCAAGAGTTGGGGGAACGGTCCTACGAGCAGTACTTC. This translates into CACSQELGERSYEQYF.

The chain recombines TRBV5-1 with TRBJ2-3; 12 bases agree with TRBD2. The V and J ends lost 3 bases and 0 bases, in that order; junction bases with no gene match: 8. The CDR3 is made up of 18 amino acids. Per germline, CDR1 SGHRS and CDR2 YFSETQ. CDR3 loop: CASSSSSGRAASTDTQYF. CDR3 DNA sequence: TGCGCCAGCAGCTCCTCTAGCGGGAGGGCCGCTAGCACAGATACGCAGTATTTT.

This clonotype was counted a single time. This chain joins TRBV29-1 and TRBJ2-7; a possible D gene is TRBD2 (6 bases). The CDR3 contains 17 residues. Per the germline V gene, CDR1 is SQVTM and CDR2 is ANQGSEA. Trimming pared 4 bases from V and 1 base from J, leaving 23 bases between. CDR3 nucleotides: TGCAGCGTTGTGTCTTGGGAAGGGAGGACTGGGTCCTACGAGCAGTACTTC. Translated, it gives CSVVSWEGRTGSYEQYF.

The rearrangement uses TRBV19 and TRBJ2-7; 7 bases are a match to TRBD1. CDR1 is LNHDA and CDR2 is SQIVND in the germline V gene (reference sequence). The CDR3 is 13 amino acids. Losses at the gene ends were 3 bases for V and 5 bases for J; bases not matched to a gene: 4. CDR3 DNA: TGTGCCAGTAGTATCGACAGGGACAACGAGCAGTACTTC. This gives the protein CASSIDRDNEQYF.

V gene TRBV5-1 combines with J gene TRBJ1-6; D is perhaps TRBD1 (5 bases). Germline V gene lookup returns CDR1 SGHRS and CDR2 YFSETQ. Trimming removed 2 bases from V and 12 bases from J, with 15 bases in between. The length of the CDR3 is 14 residues. The CDR3 region is CASSLRGLREPLHF. CDR3 nucleotides: TGCGCCAGCAGCTTAAGGGGTCTACGGGAACCCCTCCACTTT.

V gene TRBV3-1 combines with J gene TRBJ2-5, with 7 bases matching TRBD2. Germline CDR1 LGHDT, CDR2 YNNKEL (reference sequence). The CDR3 has 13 residues. V was pared by 1 base and J by 5 bases, with 1 base of the junction left unmatched. CDR3 nucleotides: TGTGCCAGCAGCCAAGCCGGGAGGGAGACCCAGTACTTC. This gives the protein CASSQAGRETQYF.